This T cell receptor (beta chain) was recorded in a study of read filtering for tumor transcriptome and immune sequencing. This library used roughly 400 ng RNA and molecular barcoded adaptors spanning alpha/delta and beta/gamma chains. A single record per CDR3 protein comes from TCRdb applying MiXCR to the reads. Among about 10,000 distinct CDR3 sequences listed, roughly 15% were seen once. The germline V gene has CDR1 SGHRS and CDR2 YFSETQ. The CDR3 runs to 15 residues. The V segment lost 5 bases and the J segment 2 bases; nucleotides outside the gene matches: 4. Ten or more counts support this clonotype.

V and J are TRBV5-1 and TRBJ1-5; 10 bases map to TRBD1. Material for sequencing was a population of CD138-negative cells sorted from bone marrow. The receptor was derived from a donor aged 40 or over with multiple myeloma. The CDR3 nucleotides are TGCGCCAGCAGTCGTGGGACAGGGGGCAATCAGCCCCAGCATTTT. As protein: CASSRGTGGNQPQHF.